This entry lists 18 T cell receptor beta chains sequenced from one sample in a study of molecular identifiers for immune sequencing clone quantification. TCRdb re-derived calls from the PCR reads in MiXCR, one entry per CDR3 protein. The data show about 640,000 distinct CDR3 sequences, 15% to 20% seen once. The sequenced sample consisted of naive CD8+ T cells from blood, with Jurkat cell RNA spiked in. As for subset: FACS-sorted CD8+CD4-CCR7+CD45RA+ naive T cells. All receptors come from a human donor in good health. Some libraries in this study had Jurkat cell RNA spiked in.

In regard to this clonotype: A much larger clone lies a single base off, so this may be a read error. V and J are TRBV12-3 or TRBV12-4 and TRBJ2-5; D perhaps matches TRBD1 (6 bases). The CDR3 has 16 amino acids. Written as DNA, the CDR3 is TGTGCCAGCAGTTTATCGCCGGGACAAGGACAAGAGACCCAGCACTTC. As protein: CASSLSPGQGQETQHF.

This clonotype occurred many times. The chain has TRBV7-2 and TRBJ1-1; tentatively, D is TRBD1 (5 bases). The CDR3 has 14 residues. From germline, CDR1 is SGHTA and CDR2 FQGNSA. Deletions cut 1 base from V and 0 bases from J, with 6 bases between. In DNA, the CDR3 is TGTGCCAGCAGCTTAGAGGGGATGAACACTGAAGCTTTCTTT. Its protein product is CASSLEGMNTEAFF.

This clonotype was recorded many times. CDR3 residues: CASSVGVGGTEAFF. In DNA form, the CDR3 reads TGTGCCAGCAGTGTAGGGGTTGGAGGCACTGAAGCTTTCTTT. The chain joins TRBV25-1 to TRBJ1-1; perhaps TRBD1 as D (5 bases). The CDR3 length is 14 residues. V lost 4 bases to trimming and J lost 4 bases, with 13 bases between them. Germline CDR1 reads MGHDK; CDR2 reads SYGVNS.

For this clonotype: This could be a read error, since a much larger clone is one nucleotide away. This chain uses TRBV27 with TRBJ2-5; no clear D gene. The length of the CDR3 is 14 residues. CDR1 is MNHEY, CDR2 SMNVEV, per germline (reference sequence). V gave up 3 bases and J gave up 0 bases, with 8 bases separating them. The CDR3: CASSFNVYQETQYF. Written as DNA, the CDR3 is TGTGCCAGCAGTTTCAACGTGTACCAAGAGACCCAGTACTTC.

This clonotype was observed once. The conserved closing phenylalanine or tryptophan is absent in this CDR3, likely reflecting a read error. This rearrangement joins TRBV25-1 to TRBJ2-3; 7 positions agree with TRBD1. The germline V gene has CDR1 MGHDK and CDR2 SYGVNS. CDR3 length: 16 residues. J was trimmed by 0 bases and V by 5 bases; bases with no gene match: 8. As DNA, the CDR3 is TGTGCCAGCAGTCACCCCCGGGACAGAAGCACAGATACGCAGTATCTT. Its translation: CASSHPRDRSTDTQYL.

This clonotype has just a few counts. The chain couples TRBV2 to TRBJ2-7; D is uncertain. Germline loops: CDR1 SNHLY, CDR2 FYNNEI. V lost 1 base, J lost 3 bases, and 10 bases lay in between. The CDR3 is made up of 14 amino acids. This chain's CDR3 is CASSEGRDVYEQYF. CDR3 nucleotides: TGTGCCAGCAGTGAAGGAAGGGATGTCTACGAGCAGTACTTC.

In this sample, this clonotype turned up many times. The chain couples TRBV28 to TRBJ2-7; D is uncertain. The CDR3 sequence is 10 residues long. V lost 5 bases and J lost 7, with 6 bases in between. Germline V gene data show CDR1 as MDHEN and CDR2 as SYDVKM. The CDR3 DNA is TGTGCCAGCAGTCACGGAGAGCAGTACTTC. Translating gives CASSHGEQYF.

In this sample, this clonotype turned up many times. J is TRBJ2-3 and V is TRBV5-1; TRBD2 is a possible D gene (6 bases). Per germline, CDR1 SGHRS and CDR2 YFSETQ. The V and J ends lost 6 bases and 1 base respectively, with 18 bases between them. The CDR3 has 16 residues. The CDR3 region is CASTGVVLQGTDTQYF. CDR3 nucleotide sequence: TGCGCCAGCACGGGGGTGGTGTTACAGGGCACAGATACGCAGTATTTT. Supplemented by reference TRBV5-1 and TRBJ2-3, the full variable domain reads KAGVTQTPRYLIKTRGQQVTLSCSPISGHRSVSWYQQTPGQGLQFLFEYFSETQRNKGNFPGRFSGRQFSNSRSEMNVSTLELGDSALYLCASTGVVLQGTDTQYFGPGTRLTVL.

This clonotype occurred many times. This chain links TRBV6-5 with TRBJ2-3; tentatively, D is TRBD1 (6 bases). This CDR3 has 15 amino acids. V lost 5 bases to trimming and J lost 0 bases, with 12 bases between them. The V gene's germline CDR1 is MNHEY and CDR2 SVGAGI. CDR3 region: CASSRGGSSTDTQYF. The DNA for the CDR3 is TGTGCCAGCAGTCGAGGGGGATCTAGCACAGATACGCAGTATTTT.

In the case of this clonotype: This may come from a read error, since a much larger clone is one base off. The chain employs TRBV5-1 and TRBJ1-1, with 10 bases aligning to TRBD1. The trim removed 1 base at V and 6 bases at J, leaving 12 bases unmatched. The CDR3 consists of 17 residues. CDR1 is SGHRS and CDR2 is YFSETQ in the germline V gene. The CDR3 spells CASSLWGPGTGEAEAFF. The CDR3 DNA follows: TGCGCCAGCAGCTTGTGGGGACCCGGGACAGGGGAGGCTGAAGCTTTCTTT.

This clonotype was picked up many times. The chain links TRBV12-3 or TRBV12-4 to TRBJ2-5, with D uncertain. The V end was cut by 2 bases, the J end by 2 bases, with 9 bases between. CDR3 size: 14 residues. The CDR3 region is CASSLSLQQETQYF. Here the CDR3 DNA reads TGTGCCAGCAGTTTATCCCTCCAACAAGAGACCCAGTACTTC.

This clonotype was seen many times. The rearrangement uses TRBV25-1 and TRBJ1-5; D uncertain. This CDR3 contains 13 residues. Deletions cut 11 bases from V and 2 bases from J, with 13 bases between. Germline V CDR1 and CDR2: MGHDK, SYGVNS. The CDR3 DNA sequence: TGTGCCTCGGCTGGGTTGGGCAATCAGCCCCAGCATTTT. Encoded protein: CASAGLGNQPQHF.

The table lists this clonotype with many counts. V is TRBV5-5 and J is TRBJ2-7, with TRBD1 matching over 8 bases. The junction had 5 bases not matched to a gene; V was cut back by 0 bases and J by 3 bases. This CDR3 is 15 amino acids long. CDR1 SGHKS and CDR2 YYEKEE come from the germline V gene (reference sequence). The CDR3 DNA follows: TGTGCCAGCAGCTTGGTGGCAGGGGGCTTCTACGAGCAGTACTTC. Protein: CASSLVAGGFYEQYF.

This clonotype was observed at least ten times. The chain recombines TRBV29-1 with TRBJ1-1; D ambiguous. The CDR3 is 12 amino acids. V was clipped by 3 bases and J by 4 bases, with 9 bases between them. Germline-derived CDR1 and CDR2 are SQVTM and ANQGSEA. The chain's CDR3 is CSVEGSPTEAFF. For the CDR3, the DNA is TGCAGCGTTGAGGGCTCCCCCACTGAAGCTTTCTTT.

Ten or more counts support this clonotype. The genes are TRBV27 and TRBJ2-7; D remains unclear. V dropped 8 bases and J dropped 2 bases, with 10 bases sitting between them. CDR3 length: 12 amino acids. The germline V gene has CDR1 MNHEY and CDR2 SMNVEV (reference sequence). The CDR3: CASGVLPYEQYF. The CDR3 coding sequence is TGTGCCAGCGGCGTTCTACCCTACGAGCAGTACTTC.

Turning to this clonotype: Possible read error: a much larger clone is one base away. The chain is built from TRBV5-6 and TRBJ1-2, with D possibly TRBD1 on 5 matching bases. CDR1 SGHDT and CDR2 YYEEEE come from the germline V gene. The germline V and J ends were trimmed by 3 bases and 4 bases, with 25 bases remaining between them. The CDR3 runs 18 residues. The CDR3 reads CASSSFGPKGPKFYGYTF. CDR3 nucleotide sequence: TGTGCCAGCAGCTCTTTCGGACCGAAGGGACCAAAATTCTATGGCTACACCTTC.

This clonotype occurred many times. The CDR3 here is CAISREGGAVSEAFF. CDR3 DNA sequence: TGTGCCATCAGCCGAGAGGGGGGCGCAGTCTCTGAAGCTTTCTTT. V usage is TRBV10-3 and J usage is TRBJ1-1; a weak D match, TRBD1 (6 bases). CDR1 and CDR2 from the germline V gene are ENHRY and SYGVKD. The length of the CDR3 is 15 residues. The V gene lost 6 bases and the J gene lost 6 bases, with 20 bases spanning the gap.

A remark on this clonotype: A clone one base away is much larger, so this may be a read error. This chain joins TRBV4-1 and TRBJ2-7, with 7 bases identical to TRBD1. Germline loops: CDR1 MGHRA, CDR2 YSYEKL. The CDR3 runs to 16 residues. Trimming cost V 4 bases and J 1 base; bases outside gene matches: 10. The CDR3 region is CASSRDSGTDSYEQYF. CDR3 bases: TGCGCCAGCAGCCGAGATTCGGGGACAGATTCCTACGAGCAGTACTTC.